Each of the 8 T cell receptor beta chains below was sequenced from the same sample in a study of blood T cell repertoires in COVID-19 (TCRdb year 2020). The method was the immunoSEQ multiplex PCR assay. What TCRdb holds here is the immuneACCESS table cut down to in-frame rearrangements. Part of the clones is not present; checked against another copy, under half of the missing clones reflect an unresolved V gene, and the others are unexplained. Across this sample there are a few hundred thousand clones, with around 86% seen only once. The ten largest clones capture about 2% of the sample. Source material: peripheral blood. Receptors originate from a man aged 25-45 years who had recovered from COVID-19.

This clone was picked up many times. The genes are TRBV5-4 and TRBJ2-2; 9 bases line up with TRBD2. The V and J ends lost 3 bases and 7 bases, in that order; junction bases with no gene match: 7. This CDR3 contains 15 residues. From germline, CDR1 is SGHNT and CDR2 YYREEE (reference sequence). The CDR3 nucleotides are TGTGCCAGCAGCTCTAGCGGGGAAATTGGCGGGGAGCTGTTTTTT. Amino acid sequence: CASSSSGEIGGELFF.

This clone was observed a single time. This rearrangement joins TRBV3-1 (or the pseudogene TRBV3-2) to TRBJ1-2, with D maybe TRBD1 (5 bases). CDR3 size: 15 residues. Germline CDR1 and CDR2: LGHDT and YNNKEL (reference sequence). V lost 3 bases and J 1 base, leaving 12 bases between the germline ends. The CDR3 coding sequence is TGTGCCAGCAGCCAGGCAGGGAGGAGTAACTATGGCTACACCTTC. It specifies CASSQAGRSNYGYTF.

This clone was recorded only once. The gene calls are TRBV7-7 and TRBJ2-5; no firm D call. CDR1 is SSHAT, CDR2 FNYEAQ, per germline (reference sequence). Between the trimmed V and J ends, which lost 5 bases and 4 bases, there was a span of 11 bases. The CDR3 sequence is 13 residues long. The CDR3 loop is CASSPVNTETQYF. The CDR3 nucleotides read TGTGCCAGCAGCCCAGTCAACACAGAGACCCAGTACTTC.

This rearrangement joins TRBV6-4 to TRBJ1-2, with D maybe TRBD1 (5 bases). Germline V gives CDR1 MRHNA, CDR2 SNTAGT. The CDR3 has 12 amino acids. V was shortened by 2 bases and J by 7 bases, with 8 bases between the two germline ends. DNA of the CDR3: TGTGCCAGCAGTGACAGGGGCTCTGGCTACACCTTC. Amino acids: CASSDRGSGYTF.

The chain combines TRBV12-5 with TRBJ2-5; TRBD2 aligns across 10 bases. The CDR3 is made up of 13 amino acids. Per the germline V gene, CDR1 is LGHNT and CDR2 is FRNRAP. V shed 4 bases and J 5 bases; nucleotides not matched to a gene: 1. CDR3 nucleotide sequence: TGTGCTAGTGGTTCGGGACTAGCGGAGACCCAGTACTTC. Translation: CASGSGLAETQYF.

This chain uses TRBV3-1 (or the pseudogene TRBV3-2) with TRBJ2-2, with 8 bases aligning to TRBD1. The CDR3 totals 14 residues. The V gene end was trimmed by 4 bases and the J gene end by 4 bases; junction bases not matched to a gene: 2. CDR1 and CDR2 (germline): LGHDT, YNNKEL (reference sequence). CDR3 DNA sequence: TGTGCCAGCAGCCCGACAGGGGTCACCGGGGAGCTGTTTTTT. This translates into CASSPTGVTGELFF.

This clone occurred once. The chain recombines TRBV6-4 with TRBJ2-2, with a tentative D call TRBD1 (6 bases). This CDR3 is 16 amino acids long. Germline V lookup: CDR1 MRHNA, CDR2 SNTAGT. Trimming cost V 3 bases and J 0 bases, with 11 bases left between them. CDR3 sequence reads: CASSEAGTTNTGELFF. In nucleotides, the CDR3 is TGTGCCAGCAGTGAAGCAGGGACAACGAACACCGGGGAGCTGTTTTTT.

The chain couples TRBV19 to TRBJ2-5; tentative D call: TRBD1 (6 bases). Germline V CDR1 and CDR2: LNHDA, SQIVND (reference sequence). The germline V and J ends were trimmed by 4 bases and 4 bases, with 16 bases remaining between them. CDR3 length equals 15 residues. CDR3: CASSTPFGGRETQYF. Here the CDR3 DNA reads TGTGCCAGTAGTACCCCCTTTGGGGGCAGAGAGACCCAGTACTTC.